Listed here are 24 T cell receptor beta chains from one sample, sequenced in a study of T cells in Graves' hyperthyroidism and ophthalmopathy. The investigators amplified TCR beta CDR3 regions from RNA transcripts. The HTBI primer set was used in a first-round RT-PCR of the TCR CDR3. TCRdb re-derived calls from the multiplex PCR reads in MiXCR, one entry per CDR3 protein. The table has a few hundred thousand distinct CDR3 sequences, 15% to 19% seen once. Sequences were obtained from blood. The receptors were sampled from a woman in her thirties with Graves' hyperthyroidism.

The table lists this clonotype with a few counts. The gene calls are TRBV10-3 and TRBJ2-3; TRBD1 might be the D (6 bases). CDR3 length: 15 residues. V lost 3 bases, J lost 1 base, and 11 bases lay in between. Per the germline V gene, CDR1 is ENHRY and CDR2 is SYGVKD. Here the CDR3 reads CAISEEGVGTDTQYF. Written as DNA, the CDR3 is TGTGCCATCAGTGAAGAGGGGGTTGGCACAGATACGCAGTATTTT.

This clonotype was detected only once. This chain uses TRBV9 with TRBJ2-7; D unclear. V lost 6 bases, J lost 4 bases, and 20 bases lay in between. CDR1 is SGDLS and CDR2 is YYNGEE in the germline V gene. CDR3 size: 15 residues. The CDR3, as DNA: TGTGCCAGCAACCGAGACACATACCAGTTTTACGAGCAGTACTTC. Its protein product is CASNRDTYQFYEQYF.

The V call is TRBV10-3, the J call TRBJ1-6; weak D call: TRBD1 (5 bases). The V end lost 5 bases, the J end lost 9 bases, and 14 bases lay between the germline ends. Germline CDR1 ENHRY, CDR2 SYGVKD. The CDR3 sequence is 14 residues long. The CDR3 reads CAISSLQESSPLHF. The CDR3 nucleotides read TGTGCCATCAGTTCGCTACAGGAGTCTTCACCCCTCCACTTT.

This chain links TRBV20-1 with TRBJ1-2; D is ambiguous. CDR3 length: 12 amino acids. V dropped 4 bases and J dropped 0 bases, with 6 bases sitting between them. The germline V gene has CDR1 DFQATT and CDR2 SNEGSKA (reference sequence). The CDR3 sequence is CSANPTNYGYTF. CDR3 nucleotides: TGCAGTGCTAATCCTACTAACTATGGCTACACCTTC.

In this sample, this clonotype turned up many times. V usage is TRBV5-1 and J usage is TRBJ2-1; D is possibly TRBD2 (6 bases). Between the trimmed V and J ends, which lost 4 bases and 4 bases, there was a span of 9 bases. This CDR3 comprises 13 residues. The germline V gene encodes CDR1 SGHRS and CDR2 YFSETQ. This CDR3 is CASSPGRYNEQFF. The DNA for the CDR3 is TGCGCCAGCAGCCCCGGGAGATACAATGAGCAGTTCTTC.

This clonotype was observed many times. The genes are TRBV10-1 and TRBJ2-7; D remains unclear. The CDR3 runs to 14 residues. Trimming cost V 8 bases and J 2 bases, with 16 bases left between them. The germline V gene encodes CDR1 WNHNN and CDR2 SYGVQD (reference sequence). CDR3 DNA sequence: TGCGCCAGCTCGAGATCCTTCCCTACCTACGAGCAGTACTTC. Amino acid sequence: CASSRSFPTYEQYF.

The V and J genes are TRBV20-1 and TRBJ2-4, with 12 bases that match TRBD2. The CDR3 spans 15 residues. V shed 6 bases and J 11 bases; nucleotides not matched to a gene: 14. Germline V gene sequence: CDR1 DFQATT, CDR2 SNEGSKA (reference sequence). The CDR3 region has the DNA TGCAGTGCGACCGGGACTAGCGGGCCTGCGGCCGTTCAGTACTTC. Residues: CSATGTSGPAAVQYF.

The rearrangement uses TRBV2 and TRBJ2-1; D is perhaps TRBD2 (7 bases). Germline loops: CDR1 SNHLY, CDR2 FYNNEI. With 1 base removed from V and 6 bases from J, the gap between germline ends came to 16 bases. The CDR3 runs to 16 residues. The CDR3 DNA sequence: TGTGCCAGCAGTGAAGGAGGGGGGAGGGCCCCCAATGAGCAGTTCTTC. As protein: CASSEGGGRAPNEQFF.

The table lists this clonotype with many counts. The chain is built from TRBV10-3 and TRBJ1-1; possible D gene TRBD1, 5 bases. Deletions cut 2 bases from V and 6 bases from J, with 19 bases between. Germline V gene data show CDR1 as ENHRY and CDR2 as SYGVKD. This CDR3 has 16 residues. The CDR3 here is CAISEMGVAVGPEAFF. CDR3 in DNA: TGTGCCATCAGTGAGATGGGGGTCGCGGTCGGTCCTGAAGCTTTCTTT.

There are a few counts of this clonotype. This rearrangement joins TRBV20-1 to TRBJ2-1; no firm D call. Trimming cost V 0 bases and J 0 bases, with 6 bases left between them. The CDR3 has 14 residues. Germline values: CDR1 DFQATT, CDR2 SNEGSKA (reference sequence). CDR3 amino acids: CSAREHSSYNEQFF. For the CDR3, the DNA is TGCAGTGCTAGAGAGCATAGCTCCTACAATGAGCAGTTCTTC.

This clonotype was observed many times. The J gene is TRBJ2-3, the V gene TRBV3-1; the D gene is possibly TRBD1 (6 bases). The V gene's germline CDR1 is LGHDT and CDR2 YNNKEL (reference sequence). The CDR3 covers 19 residues. Trimming took off 0 bases at V and 0 bases at J, with 19 bases between the two ends. DNA for the CDR3: TGTGCCAGCAGCCAAGATCACATGGAGCGAGGGGGTAGCACAGATACGCAGTATTTT. Translation gives CASSQDHMERGGSTDTQYF.

This clonotype was seen ten or more times. One end of the junction is discordant with germline, which a read error may explain. The chain employs TRBV29-1 and TRBJ1-1; 7 positions agree with TRBD1. The germline V gene has CDR1 SQVTM and CDR2 ANQGSEA. This CDR3 has 12 residues. Here the CDR3 DNA reads TGCAGCGTTAAGACAGGGAACCCTGAAGCTTTCTTT. Its protein is CSVKTGNPEAFF.

This sequence joins TRBV4-1 and TRBJ2-2; D is possibly TRBD1 (6 bases). The germline gives CDR1 MGHRA, CDR2 YSYEKL. With 1 base removed from V and 4 bases from J, the gap between germline ends came to 10 bases. CDR3 length: 15 residues. The CDR3 DNA reads as TGCGCCAGCAGCCAAGGGACAGCCTCCACCGGGGAGCTGTTTTTT. Translation: CASSQGTASTGELFF.

This clonotype was picked up many times. The CDR3 DNA sequence: TGTGCCAGCAGTGAATCGCTCTCAGGGTTTGAGCAGTACTTC. This gives the protein CASSESLSGFEQYF. The J gene is TRBJ2-7, the V gene TRBV2; possible D gene TRBD1, 5 bases. The CDR3 runs to 14 residues. In germline, CDR1 is SNHLY, CDR2 FYNNEI. Trimming took 2 bases from V and 7 from J, leaving 15 bases between them. The full variable domain, completed using reference TRBV2 and TRBJ2-7, is EPEVTQTPSHQVTQMGQEVILRCVPISNHLYFYWYRQILGQKVEFLVSFYNNEISEKSEIFDDQFSVERPDGSNFTLKIRSTKLEDSAMYFCASSESLSGFEQYFGPGTRLTVT.

In the case of this clonotype: This may be a read error: a much more frequent sequence differs by one nucleotide. The chain has TRBV27 and TRBJ1-5; D is unresolved. The germline gives CDR1 MNHEY, CDR2 SMNVEV (reference sequence). There are 14 residues in the CDR3. CDR3 amino acids: CASSGDYSNQSQHF. The CDR3 coding sequence is TGTGCCAGCAGTGGAGATTATAGCAATCAGTCCCAGCATTTT.

J is TRBJ1-4 and V is TRBV11-2; no clear D gene. The CDR3 is 11 amino acids. V shed 1 base and J shed 8 bases, with 2 bases lying between them. The germline gives CDR1 SGHAT, CDR2 FQNNGV. The CDR3 here is CASSLAEKLFF. The CDR3 DNA reads TGTGCCAGCAGCTTAGCCGAAAAACTGTTTTTT.

This clonotype was counted only a few times. V is TRBV5-6 and J is TRBJ1-2; D may be TRBD1 (5 bases). CDR1 SGHDT and CDR2 YYEEEE come from the germline V gene. V lost 0 bases and J lost 6, with 15 bases in between. CDR3 length: 15 amino acids. The CDR3 DNA is TGTGCCAGCAGCTTGGCCGCGGCGGGGGGAGATGGCTACACCTTC. Amino acids: CASSLAAAGGDGYTF.

This chain joins TRBV6-2 or TRBV6-3 and TRBJ2-7, with 12 bases fitting TRBD2. The CDR3 covers 16 residues. The V gene's germline CDR1 is MNHEY and CDR2 SVGEGT. J was trimmed by 6 bases and V by 2 bases; bases with no gene match: 8. The CDR3 is CASSYGLAGGPVEQYF. In DNA form, the CDR3 reads TGTGCCAGCAGTTACGGCCTAGCGGGAGGGCCGGTCGAGCAGTACTTC.

In this sample, this clonotype turned up a few times. The rearrangement joins TRBV9 to TRBJ2-7, with a tentative D call TRBD1 (6 bases). Germline CDR1 SGDLS, CDR2 YYNGEE. The V end lost 0 bases, the J end lost 3 bases, and 16 bases lay between the germline ends. This CDR3 has 16 residues. The CDR3 sequence: CASSVDAGAPVYEQYF. CDR3 nucleotides: TGTGCCAGCAGCGTAGATGCAGGGGCTCCCGTCTACGAGCAGTACTTC.

CDR3 amino acids: CASSQDRYSGRNEQFF. CDR3 coding DNA: TGTGCCAGCAGCCAAGATAGGTATAGCGGGAGGAATGAGCAGTTCTTC. The genes are TRBV3-1 and TRBJ2-1, with TRBD2 identical over 10 bases. Trimming cost V 0 bases and J 7 bases; bases outside gene matches: 6. Germline lookup yields CDR1 LGHDT and CDR2 YNNKEL (reference sequence). The CDR3 totals 16 residues.

The chain has TRBV4-2 and TRBJ1-4; weak D call: TRBD1 (6 bases). CDR3 size: 15 residues. CDR1 is LGHNA and CDR2 is YNFKEQ in the germline V gene. V lost 4 bases, J lost 6 bases, and 15 bases lay in between. This CDR3 is CASSPDPQGHEKLFF. The CDR3 nucleotides read TGTGCCAGCAGCCCAGATCCACAGGGCCATGAAAAACTGTTTTTT.

In its sample, this clonotype was seen many times. This chain connects TRBV20-1 to TRBJ2-1; 11 nucleotides agree with TRBD2. Trimming took 5 bases from V and 7 from J; bases not matched to a gene: 4. Germline V gene lookup returns CDR1 DFQATT and CDR2 SNEGSKA (reference sequence). CDR3 length equals 13 residues. CDR3 protein: CSAGASGRNEQFF. The DNA for the CDR3 is TGCAGTGCTGGAGCTAGCGGGAGGAATGAGCAGTTCTTC.

This clonotype was recorded a few times. The chain carries TRBV9 and TRBJ2-1; D gene unclear. The CDR3 runs 12 residues. Trimming removed 3 bases from V and 8 bases from J, with 9 bases in between. CDR1 and CDR2 from the germline V gene are SGDLS and YYNGEE. The CDR3 loop reads CASSAPSDEQFF. The CDR3 DNA reads as TGTGCCAGCAGCGCCCCCTCAGATGAGCAGTTCTTC.

This clonotype was recorded many times. The gene calls are TRBV20-1 and TRBJ1-1; a weak D match, TRBD1 (5 bases). Trimming pared 1 base from V and 5 bases from J, leaving 11 bases between. The CDR3 has 13 amino acids. The germline gives CDR1 DFQATT, CDR2 SNEGSKA (reference sequence). The CDR3 DNA reads as TGCAGTGCTAGAGCGGGGGTGAGGACTGAAGCTTTCTTT. Its translation is CSARAGVRTEAFF.